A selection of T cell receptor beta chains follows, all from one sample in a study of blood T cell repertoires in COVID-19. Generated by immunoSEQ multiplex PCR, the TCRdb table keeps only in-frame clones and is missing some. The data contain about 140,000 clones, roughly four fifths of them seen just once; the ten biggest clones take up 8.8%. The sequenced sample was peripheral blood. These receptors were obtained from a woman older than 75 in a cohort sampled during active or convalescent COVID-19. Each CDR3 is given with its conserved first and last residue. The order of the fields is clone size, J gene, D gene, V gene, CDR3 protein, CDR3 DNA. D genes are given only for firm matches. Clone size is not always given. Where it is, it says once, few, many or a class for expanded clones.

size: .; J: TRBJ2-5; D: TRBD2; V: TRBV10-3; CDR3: CAISQGLDYETQYF; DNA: TGTGCCATCAGTCAAGGACTAGATTATGAGACCCAGTACTTC
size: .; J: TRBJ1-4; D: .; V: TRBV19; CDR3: CASSVQGPNEKLFF; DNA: TGTGCCAGTAGCGTGCAGGGCCCTAATGAAAAACTGTTTTTT
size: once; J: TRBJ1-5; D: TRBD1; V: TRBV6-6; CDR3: CASTKRGQGDQPQHF; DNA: TGTGCCAGCACCAAGCGGGGACAGGGGGATCAGCCCCAGCATTTT
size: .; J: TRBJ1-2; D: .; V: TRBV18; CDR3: CASSQESGNYGYTF; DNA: TGTGCCAGCTCCCAAGAATCAGGGAACTATGGCTACACCTTC
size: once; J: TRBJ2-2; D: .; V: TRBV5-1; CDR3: CASSLFTAGTGELFF; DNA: TGCGCCAGCAGCTTGTTCACCGCGGGGACCGGGGAGCTGTTTTTT
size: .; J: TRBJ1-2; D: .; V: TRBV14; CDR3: CASSHGGLGGYTF; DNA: TGTGCCAGCAGCCACGGGGGGCTTGGCGGCTACACCTTC
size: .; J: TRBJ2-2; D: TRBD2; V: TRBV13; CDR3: CASRPGLAGGTGELFF; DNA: TGTGCCAGCAGACCGGGACTAGCGGGGGGCACCGGGGAGCTGTTTTTT
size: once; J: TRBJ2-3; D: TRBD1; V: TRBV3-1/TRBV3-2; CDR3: CASSPFRGQNTDTQYF; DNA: TGTGCCAGCAGCCCGTTTAGGGGACAGAACACAGATACGCAGTATTTT
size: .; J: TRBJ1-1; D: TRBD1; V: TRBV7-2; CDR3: CASSPRGLRTEAFF; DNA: TGTGCCAGCAGCCCCAGGGGGTTGAGGACTGAAGCTTTCTTT
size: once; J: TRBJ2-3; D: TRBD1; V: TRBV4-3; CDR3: CASSHTQGQTDTQYF; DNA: TGCGCCAGCAGCCACACACAGGGGCAGACAGATACGCAGTATTTT
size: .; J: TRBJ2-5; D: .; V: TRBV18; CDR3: CASSLETGTQETQYF; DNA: TGTGCCAGCTCACTTGAGACAGGAACACAAGAGACCCAGTACTTC
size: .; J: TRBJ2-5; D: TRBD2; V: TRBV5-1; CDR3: CASSSLAGAQETQYF; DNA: TGCGCCAGCAGCTCCCTAGCGGGGGCGCAAGAGACCCAGTACTTC
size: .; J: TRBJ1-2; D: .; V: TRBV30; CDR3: CAWRGASANYGYTF; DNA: TGTGCCTGGAGGGGCGCGTCAGCTAACTATGGCTACACCTTC
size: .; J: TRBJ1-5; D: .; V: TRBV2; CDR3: CASSSGYEPQHF; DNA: TGTGCCAGCAGCTCAGGGTACGAGCCCCAGCATTTT
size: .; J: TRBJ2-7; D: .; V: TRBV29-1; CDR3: CSVEDWQGREQYF; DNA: TGCAGCGTTGAAGATTGGCAGGGGCGCGAGCAGTACTTC
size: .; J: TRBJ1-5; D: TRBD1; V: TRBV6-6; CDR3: CASSPRQGAVSNQPQHF; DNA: TGTGCCAGCAGTCCACGACAGGGGGCTGTTAGCAATCAGCCCCAGCATTTT
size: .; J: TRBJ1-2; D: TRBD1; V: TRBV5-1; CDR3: CASSLVGSGQGNYGYTF; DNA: TGCGCCAGCAGCTTGGTGGGTTCAGGACAGGGAAACTATGGCTACACCTTC
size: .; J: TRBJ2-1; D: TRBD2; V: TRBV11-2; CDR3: CASSATRLAGAGNEQFF; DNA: TGTGCCAGCAGCGCCACGAGACTAGCGGGGGCAGGGAATGAGCAGTTCTTC
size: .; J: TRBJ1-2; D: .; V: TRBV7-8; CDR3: CASSLDGGGAGYTF; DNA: TGTGCCAGCAGCTTAGATGGGGGGGGCGCTGGCTACACCTTC
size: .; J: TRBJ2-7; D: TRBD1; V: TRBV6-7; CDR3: CASSFDRVTHEQYF; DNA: TGTGCCAGCAGTTTTGACAGGGTAACCCACGAGCAGTACTTC
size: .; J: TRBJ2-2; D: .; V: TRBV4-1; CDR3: CASSQPTGFGELFF; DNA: TGCGCCAGCAGCCAGCCCACAGGTTTCGGGGAGCTGTTTTTT
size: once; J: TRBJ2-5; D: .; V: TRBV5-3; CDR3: CARSTHRYQETQYF; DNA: TGTGCCAGAAGCACCCACAGGTACCAAGAGACCCAGTACTTC
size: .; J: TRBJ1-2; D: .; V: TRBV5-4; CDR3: CASSSPAGSNYGYTF; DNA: TGTGCCAGCAGCTCCCCAGCAGGGTCTAACTATGGCTACACCTTC
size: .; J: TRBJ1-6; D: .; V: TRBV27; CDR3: CASSLFTGMNSPLHF; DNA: TGTGCCAGCAGTTTATTTACAGGGATGAATTCACCCCTCCACTTT
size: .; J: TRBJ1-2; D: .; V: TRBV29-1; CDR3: CSVAGSNYGYTF; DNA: TGCAGCGTTGCAGGGTCGAACTATGGCTACACCTTC
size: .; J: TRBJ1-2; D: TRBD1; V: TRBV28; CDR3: CASSSADRGITYGYTF; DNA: TGTGCCAGCAGTTCCGCGGACAGGGGGATAACCTATGGCTACACCTTC
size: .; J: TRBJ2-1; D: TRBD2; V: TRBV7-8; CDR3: CASSLSGGGAYEQFF; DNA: TGTGCCAGCAGCTTAAGCGGCGGGGGGGCTTATGAGCAGTTCTTC
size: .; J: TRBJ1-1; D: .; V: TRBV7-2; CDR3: CASSPPVDTEAFF; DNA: TGTGCCAGCAGCCCACCAGTCGACACTGAAGCTTTCTTT
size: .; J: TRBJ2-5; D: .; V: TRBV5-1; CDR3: CATSQGLTQETQYF; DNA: TGCGCCACCAGTCAGGGCTTGACTCAAGAGACCCAGTACTTC
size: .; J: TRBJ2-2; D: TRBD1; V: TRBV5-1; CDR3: CASQTGLSTGELFF; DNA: TGCGCCAGCCAGACAGGGCTAAGTACCGGGGAGCTGTTTTTT
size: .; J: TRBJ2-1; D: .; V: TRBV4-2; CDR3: CASSQDRSSREQFF; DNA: TGTGCCAGCAGCCAAGATAGGAGCTCCCGGGAGCAGTTCTTC
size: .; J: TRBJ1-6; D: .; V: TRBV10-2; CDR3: CASRDTNSPLHF; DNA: TGCGCCAGCCGGGACACCAATTCACCCCTCCACTTT
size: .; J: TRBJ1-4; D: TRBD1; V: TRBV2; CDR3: CASSDDRGSEKLFF; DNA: TGTGCCAGCAGTGACGACAGGGGAAGTGAAAAACTGTTTTTT
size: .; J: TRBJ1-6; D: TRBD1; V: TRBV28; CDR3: CASSWTGYNSPLHF; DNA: TGTGCCAGCAGTTGGACAGGCTATAATTCACCCCTCCACTTT
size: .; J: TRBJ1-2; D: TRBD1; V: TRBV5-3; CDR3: CARSLPHRGVRDGYTF; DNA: TGTGCCAGAAGCTTGCCGCACAGGGGGGTTCGGGATGGCTACACCTTC
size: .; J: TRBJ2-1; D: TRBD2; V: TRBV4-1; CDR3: CASSRKLAGEHEQFF; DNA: TGCGCCAGCAGCCGGAAACTAGCGGGGGAGCATGAGCAGTTCTTC
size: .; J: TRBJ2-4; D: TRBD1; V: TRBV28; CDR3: CASSLLGTGVAKNIQYF; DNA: TGTGCCAGCAGTTTACTCGGGACAGGGGTGGCCAAAAACATTCAGTACTTC
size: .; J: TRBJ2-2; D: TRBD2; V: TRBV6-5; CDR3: CASTTGGGVGELFF; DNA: TGTGCCAGCACCACCGGGGGAGGGGTCGGGGAGCTGTTTTTT
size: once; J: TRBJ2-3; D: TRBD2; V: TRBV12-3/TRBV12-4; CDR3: CASGRGSTDTQYF; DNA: TGTGCCAGCGGGAGGGGTAGCACAGATACGCAGTATTTT
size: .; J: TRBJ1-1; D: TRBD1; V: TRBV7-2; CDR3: CASSLERGRAFF; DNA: TGTGCCAGCAGCTTAGAGAGGGGGCGGGCTTTCTTT
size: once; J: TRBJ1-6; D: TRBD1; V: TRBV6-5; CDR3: CASSWGQSSYNSPLHF; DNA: TGTGCCAGCAGTTGGGGACAGAGCTCCTATAATTCACCCCTCCACTTT
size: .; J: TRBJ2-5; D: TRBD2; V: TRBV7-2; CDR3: CASSFRLAEETQYF; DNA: TGTGCCAGCAGCTTTAGACTAGCGGAAGAGACCCAGTACTTC
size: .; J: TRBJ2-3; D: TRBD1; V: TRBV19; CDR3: CASCDRGTSTDTQYF; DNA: TGTGCCAGCTGCGACAGGGGGACCAGCACAGATACGCAGTATTTT
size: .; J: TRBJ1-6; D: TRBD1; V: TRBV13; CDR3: CASSLGFGTGRSPLHF; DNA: TGTGCCAGCAGCTTAGGGTTCGGGACAGGGAGATCACCCCTCCACTTT
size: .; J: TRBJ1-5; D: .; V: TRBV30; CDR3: CAWSKGVDQPQHF; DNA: TGTGCCTGGAGTAAGGGGGTCGATCAGCCCCAGCATTTT
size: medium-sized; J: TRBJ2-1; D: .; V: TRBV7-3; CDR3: CASSLNRENYNEQFF; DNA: TGTGCCAGCAGCTTAAACAGGGAGAATTACAATGAGCAGTTCTTC
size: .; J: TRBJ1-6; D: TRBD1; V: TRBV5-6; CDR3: CASSLDRGVYNSPLHF; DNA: TGTGCCAGCAGCCTAGACAGGGGCGTGTATAATTCACCCCTCCACTTT
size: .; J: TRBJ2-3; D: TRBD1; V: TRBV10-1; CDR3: CASSELVDREGTDTQYF; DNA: TGCGCCAGCAGTGAGCTCGTGGACAGGGAGGGCACAGATACGCAGTATTTT
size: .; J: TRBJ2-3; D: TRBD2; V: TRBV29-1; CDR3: CSVGTSGGTDTQYF; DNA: TGCAGCGTTGGGACTAGCGGGGGTACAGATACGCAGTATTTT
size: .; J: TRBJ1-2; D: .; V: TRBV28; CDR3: CASSPIWGGPGGYTF; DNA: TGTGCCAGCAGTCCGATTTGGGGGGGGCCGGGAGGCTACACCTTC
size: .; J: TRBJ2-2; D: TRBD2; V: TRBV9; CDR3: CASSVASGAGELFF; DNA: TGTGCCAGCAGCGTGGCTAGCGGGGCCGGGGAGCTGTTTTTT
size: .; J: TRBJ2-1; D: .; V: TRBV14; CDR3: CASSQGAVGRGYNEQFF; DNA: TGTGCCAGCAGCCAGGGCGCCGTGGGCAGGGGCTACAATGAGCAGTTCTTC
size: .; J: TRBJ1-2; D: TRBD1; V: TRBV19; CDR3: CASSIGGYRGLGYGYTF; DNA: TGTGCCAGTAGTATCGGGGGTTACAGGGGGCTCGGCTATGGCTACACCTTC
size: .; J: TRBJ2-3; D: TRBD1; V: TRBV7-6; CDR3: CASSNDRGHDTQYF; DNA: TGTGCCAGCAGCAACGACAGGGGGCACGATACGCAGTATTTT
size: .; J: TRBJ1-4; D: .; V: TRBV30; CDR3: CAWTFTNEKLFF; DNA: TGTGCCTGGACTTTCACTAATGAAAAACTGTTTTTT
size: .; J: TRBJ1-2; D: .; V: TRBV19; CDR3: CASSMGRAIANYGYTF; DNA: TGTGCCAGTAGTATGGGCAGGGCGATAGCTAACTATGGCTACACCTTC
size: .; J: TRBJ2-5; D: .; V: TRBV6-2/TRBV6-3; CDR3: CASSQSETQYF; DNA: TGTGCCAGCAGTCAATCAGAGACCCAGTACTTC
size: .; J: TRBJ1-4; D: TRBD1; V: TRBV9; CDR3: CASSVDTGGNEKLFF; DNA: TGTGCCAGCAGCGTAGATACAGGGGGGAATGAAAAACTGTTTTTT